These 3 T cell receptor beta chains were all obtained from the same sample, sequenced in a study of spatial heterogeneity in lung cancer. One entry per CDR3 protein, called by TCRdb with MiXCR from the 5' RACE reads. The sample holds approximately 40,000 distinct CDR3 sequences, approximately 6.8% seen once. Stated time point: sample taken at primary tumor resection. Whole RNA from tumor, nontumor lung or frozen PBMC was sequenced unsorted. Source: PBMCs, taken at surgery. Every receptor here comes from a female donor with early-stage non-small cell lung cancer.

This clonotype has just a few counts. The chain links TRBV2 to TRBJ1-2; D is unclear. This CDR3 region has 14 residues. The V end was cut by 6 bases, the J end by 0 bases, with 11 bases between. Per the germline V gene, CDR1 is SNHLY and CDR2 is FYNNEI. DNA of the CDR3: TGTGCCAGCAGCCTGGGATCAGCTAACTATGGCTACACCTTC. Amino acids: CASSLGSANYGYTF.

This clonotype occurred many times. The chain has TRBV29-1 and TRBJ2-1, with D unclear. The ends were cut back, 7 bases at V and 6 bases at J, with 16 bases in the middle. The CDR3 sequence is 13 residues long. Germline loops: CDR1 SQVTM, CDR2 ANQGSEA. The CDR3 region has the DNA TGCAGCGGCGACCGGGTGGCGTCCAATGAGCAGTTCTTC. It specifies CSGDRVASNEQFF.

The sample holds many counts of this clonotype. The chain carries TRBV29-1 and TRBJ1-3; D is unclear. The germline V and J ends were trimmed by 0 bases and 4 bases, with 19 bases remaining between them. Germline V gene sequence: CDR1 SQVTM, CDR2 ANQGSEA. CDR3 size: 17 residues. The chain's CDR3 is CSVEDPWEGLSGNTIYF. CDR3 bases: TGCAGCGTTGAAGATCCTTGGGAAGGCTTGTCGGGAAACACCATATATTTT. Full variable domain (missing parts from reference TRBV29-1 and TRBJ1-3): SAVISQKPSRDICQRGTSLTIQCQVDSQVTMMFWYRQQPGQSLTLIATANQGSEATYESGFVIDKFPISRPNLTFSTLTVSNMSPEDSSIYLCSVEDPWEGLSGNTIYFGEGSWLTVV.